This entry lists 15 T cell receptor beta chains sequenced from one sample in a study of blood T cells in healthy people across ages. Next came a second PCR, run for about 7 to 11 cycles, which used a sample-barcoded 5' primer along with a J-beta primer mix. One entry per CDR3 protein results from TCRdb running MiXCR on the 5' RACE reads. The table records nearly 800,000 distinct CDR3 sequences, about 61% of them present only once. Sequenced input: blood. The receptor set was obtained from a man in his forties in good health.

This clonotype was counted between two and nine times. DNA for the CDR3: TGCAGCCAGGGGACTAGCGGGAAAGGAGGCGAGCAGTTCTTC. Its protein product is CSQGTSGKGGEQFF. The J gene is TRBJ2-1, the V gene TRBV20-1; TRBD2 matches 13 bases. There are 14 residues in the CDR3. From germline, CDR1 is DFQATT and CDR2 SNEGSKA (reference sequence).

The V gene is TRBV28, the J gene TRBJ2-6; maybe TRBD2 (6 bases). The CDR3 has 20 amino acids. V shed 6 bases and J shed 4 bases, with 28 bases lying between them. In germline, CDR1 is MDHEN, CDR2 SYDVKM. Written as DNA, the CDR3 is TGTGCCAGCAGGGGGGGAATGGGCAGACCCCCGATTATGGGGGCCAACGTCCTGACTTTC. Translation: CASRGGMGRPPIMGANVLTF.

The chain is built from TRBV7-9 and TRBJ1-2; D possibly corresponds to TRBD1 (6 bases). V was trimmed by 5 bases and J by 3 bases, leaving 19 bases between them. Germline V gene sequence: CDR1 SEHNR, CDR2 FQNEAQ (reference sequence). The CDR3 length is 16 residues. The CDR3 nucleotides are TGTGCCAGCAGCCCAACAACAGGGCCCTTCGACTATGGCTACACCTTC. It codes for CASSPTTGPFDYGYTF.

J is TRBJ2-5 and V is TRBV20-1, with 13 bases fitting TRBD2. The V gene's germline CDR1 is DFQATT and CDR2 SNEGSKA (reference sequence). V was clipped by 3 bases and J by 0 bases; unmatched bases: 10. CDR3 length equals 18 residues. CDR3 coding DNA: TGCAGTGCTAGTGAACGCGGGACTAGCGGGATCTACCAAGAGACCCAGTACTTC. Translated, it gives CSASERGTSGIYQETQYF.

This rearrangement joins TRBV27 to TRBJ2-1; D possibly matches TRBD1 or TRBD2 (5 bases each). The CDR3 has 11 amino acids. V lost 4 bases and J 14 bases, leaving 12 bases between the germline ends. Germline CDR1 reads MNHEY; CDR2 reads SMNVEV (reference sequence). CDR3: CASSWGWEKFF. The CDR3 coding sequence is TGTGCCAGCAGTTGGGGCTGGGAGAAGTTCTTC.

The chain has TRBV20-1 and TRBJ2-3, with 10 bases fitting TRBD2. The germline V gene encodes CDR1 DFQATT and CDR2 SNEGSKA (reference sequence). This CDR3 has 15 residues. With V trimmed by 0 bases and J by 4 bases, 4 bases remained unmatched. The CDR3 spells CSARDSGRSADTQYF. The CDR3 nucleotides read TGCAGTGCTAGAGATAGCGGGAGGAGCGCAGATACGCAGTATTTT.

The chain carries TRBV7-7 and TRBJ2-2; D may be TRBD1 (6 bases). CDR3 length: 15 residues. The germline V gene has CDR1 SSHAT and CDR2 FNYEAQ (reference sequence). With 3 bases removed from V and 2 bases from J, the gap between germline ends came to 10 bases. The CDR3 loop reads CASSLGTTNTGELFF. DNA for the CDR3: TGTGCCAGCAGCTTGGGGACAACTAACACCGGGGAGCTGTTTTTT.

This clonotype has more than one count but fewer than ten. The rearrangement joins TRBV27 to TRBJ1-5; D ambiguous. Germline CDR1 and CDR2: MNHEY and SMNVEV (reference sequence). V lost 4 bases and J 6 bases, leaving 13 bases between the germline ends. This CDR3 is 14 amino acids long. The CDR3 loop is CASSSKGLGQPQHF. In DNA, the CDR3 is TGTGCCAGCAGTTCCAAGGGATTGGGTCAGCCCCAGCATTTT.

The rearrangement links TRBV12-3 or TRBV12-4 to TRBJ2-6; 12 bases map to TRBD2. V lost 3 bases, J lost 13 bases, and 4 bases stayed unmatched. This CDR3 spans 14 amino acids. Written as DNA, the CDR3 is TGTGCCAGCAGTTTGACTAGCGGGGGTAAAGTCCTGACTTTC. Its translation is CASSLTSGGKVLTF.

The rearrangement links TRBV9 to TRBJ2-7; maybe TRBD2 (5 bases). Trimming removed 0 bases from V and 3 bases from J, with 13 bases in between. CDR1 is SGDLS and CDR2 is YYNGEE in the germline V gene. CDR3 length: 15 residues. The DNA for the CDR3 is TGTGCCAGCAGCGTAGGAATTAGCGCAAACTACGAGCAGTACTTC. The encoded protein is CASSVGISANYEQYF. The variable domain in full, with the rest retrieved from reference TRBV9 and TRBJ2-7, is DSGVTQTPKHLITATGQRVTLRCSPRSGDLSVYWYQQSLDQGLQFLIQYYNGEERAKGNILERFSAQQFPDLHSELNLSSLELGDSALYFCASSVGISANYEQYFGPGTRLTVT.

This clonotype is a singleton in its sample. The V and J genes are TRBV20-1 and TRBJ2-3, with 8 nucleotides matching TRBD2. The CDR3 consists of 18 residues. V shed 5 bases, J shed 5 bases, and the junction held 21 bases outside the gene matches. The V gene's germline CDR1 is DFQATT and CDR2 SNEGSKA (reference sequence). The CDR3 nucleotides read TGCAGTGCTCAACCAATCCCCGGGACTAGACCTGCTGAAGATACGCAGTATTTT. Its protein is CSAQPIPGTRPAEDTQYF.

The chain joins TRBV7-9 to TRBJ1-4; TRBD1 agrees at 7 bases. The CDR3 extends over 14 amino acids. V shed 6 bases, J shed 4 bases, and the junction held 5 bases outside the gene matches. Per the germline V gene, CDR1 is SEHNR and CDR2 is FQNEAQ (reference sequence). This chain's CDR3 is CASRRRDSNEKLFF. The CDR3, as DNA: TGTGCCAGCAGACGACGGGACAGTAATGAAAAACTGTTTTTT.

This chain uses TRBV20-1 with TRBJ2-1; TRBD2 agrees at 9 bases. CDR3 length equals 15 residues. With V trimmed by 4 bases and J by 10 bases, 14 bases remained unmatched. Germline V CDR1 and CDR2: DFQATT, SNEGSKA (reference sequence). CDR3 sequence reads: CSAKTVSSGSREQFF. The CDR3 nucleotides are TGCAGTGCTAAGACGGTCAGTAGCGGGAGCCGCGAGCAGTTCTTC.

The table lists this clonotype with a few counts. The gene calls are TRBV13 and TRBJ2-5, with D possibly being TRBD1 (5 bases). This CDR3 is built from 14 residues. Between the trimmed V and J ends, which lost 5 bases and 4 bases, there was a span of 14 bases. Germline assignment: CDR1 PRHDT and CDR2 FYEKMQ (reference sequence). The CDR3 here is CASSPYRNPETQYF. The CDR3 region has the DNA TGTGCCAGCAGCCCATACAGGAACCCAGAGACCCAGTACTTC.

This chain connects TRBV20-1 to TRBJ1-2; maybe TRBD1 (6 bases). The CDR3 runs to 13 residues. The V end lost 5 bases, the J end lost 2 bases, and 12 bases lay between the germline ends. Germline V gene lookup returns CDR1 DFQATT and CDR2 SNEGSKA (reference sequence). The CDR3 nucleotides are TGCAGTGCTTCACAGGACAGCAACTATGGCTACACCTTC. This encodes CSASQDSNYGYTF.